This T cell receptor beta chain was documented in a study of shared clonotypes between healthy human individuals. The CDR3 runs 13 residues. Per the germline V gene, CDR1 is MGHRA and CDR2 is YSYEKL. V shed 4 bases and J shed 8 bases, with 12 bases lying between them. Study-level points and caveats: Among non-shared clonotypes, generation probabilities were lower than among those shared by all four donors.

The authors' processing: There were no quality scores in the junction-only immunoSEQ sequences, so filtering differed. Method: immunoSEQ multiplex PCR; TCRdb's copy keeps in-frame clones and lacks some. Clone size and V and J calls were adopted from that table, with D and trimming inferred from the DNA. The table includes roughly 1,000,000 clones, approximately 78% detected once. This clone was recorded only once. The antigen remains unidentified. This TCR was recovered from a man aged 18 to 29 in good health. Some clones in this sample may be carry-over from other donors' samples. Material: memory CD4+ T cells from PBMCs. Subset noted: CD45RA-negative fraction. The V and J genes are TRBV4-1 and TRBJ2-4; the D is unclear. The CDR3 spells CASSPAIRDIQYF. In nucleotides, the CDR3 is TGCGCCAGCAGCCCGGCGATACGAGACATTCAGTACTTC.